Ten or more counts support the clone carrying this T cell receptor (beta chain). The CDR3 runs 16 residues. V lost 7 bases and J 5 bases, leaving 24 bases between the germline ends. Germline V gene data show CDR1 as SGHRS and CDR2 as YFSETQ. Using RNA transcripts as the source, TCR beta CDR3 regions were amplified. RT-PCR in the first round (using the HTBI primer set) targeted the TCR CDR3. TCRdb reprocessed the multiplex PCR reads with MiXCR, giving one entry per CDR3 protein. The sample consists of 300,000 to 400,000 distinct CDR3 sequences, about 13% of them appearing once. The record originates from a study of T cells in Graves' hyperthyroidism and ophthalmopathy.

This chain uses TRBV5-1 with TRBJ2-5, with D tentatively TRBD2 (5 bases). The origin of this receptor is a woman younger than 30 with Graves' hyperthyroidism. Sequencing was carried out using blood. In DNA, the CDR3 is TGCGCCAGCTACCTGGGTCGTGGCACCACGGGGGAGACCCAGTACTTC. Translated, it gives CASYLGRGTTGETQYF.